The table lists the clone carrying this T cell receptor beta chain with a few counts. The antigen remains undetermined. Clones were sequenced by immunoSEQ multiplex PCR, and TCRdb holds only the in-frame ones, with some missing. Here the sample spans approximately 85,000 clones, roughly 85% being singletons. These data are taken from a study of glioma-infiltrating T cells after dendritic cell vaccination. Background on the study: Patients had newly diagnosed or recurrent glioblastoma and received dendritic cell vaccines. Study-wide results and limits: Survival was not directly related to TCR clonality in these patients.

The V and J ends lost 4 bases and 5 bases respectively, with 8 bases between them. Per germline, CDR1 MDHEN and CDR2 SYDVKM. CDR3 size: 12 residues. Indicated time point: after dendritic cell vaccination, including at tumor progression/relapse. PBMC sampling occurred before vaccination, two weeks after the third dose, and at progression. The receptor's source is a human donor with glioblastoma. The chain carries TRBV28 and TRBJ1-2; no firm D call. This specimen consisted of blood, obtained after dendritic cell vaccination. The DNA for the CDR3 is TGTGCCAGCAGTTCGTTTCTTTATGGCTACACCTTC. Its protein product is CASSSFLYGYTF.